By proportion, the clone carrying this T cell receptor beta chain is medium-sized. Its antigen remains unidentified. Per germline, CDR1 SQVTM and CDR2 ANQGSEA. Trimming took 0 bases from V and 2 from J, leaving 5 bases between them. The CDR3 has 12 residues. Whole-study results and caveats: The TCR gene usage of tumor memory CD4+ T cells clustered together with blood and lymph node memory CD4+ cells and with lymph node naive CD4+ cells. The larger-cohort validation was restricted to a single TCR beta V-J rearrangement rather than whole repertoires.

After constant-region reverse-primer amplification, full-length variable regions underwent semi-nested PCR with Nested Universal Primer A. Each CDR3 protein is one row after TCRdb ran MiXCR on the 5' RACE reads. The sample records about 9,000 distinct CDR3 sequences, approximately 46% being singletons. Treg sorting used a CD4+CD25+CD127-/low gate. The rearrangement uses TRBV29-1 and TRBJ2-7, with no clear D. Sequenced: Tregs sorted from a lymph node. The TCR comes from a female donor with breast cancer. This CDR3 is CSVEDGPYEQYF. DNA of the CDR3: TGCAGCGTTGAAGATGGACCCTACGAGCAGTACTTC.